This T cell receptor (beta chain) was identified in a study of shared clonotypes between healthy human individuals. Findings of the study overall: Sampling used blood alone; tissue repertoires probably differ. Some clonotypes were shared by all four sorted-subset donors, while others were not shared. The non-shared ones had lower generation probabilities than the shared ones.

To note about this clone: Its antigen is as yet unknown.

Using immunoSEQ multiplex PCR, the repertoire was profiled, and TCRdb retains in-frame clones only, with some absent. The table has more than 1,200,000 clones, approximately 98.5% seen once. Looked up from germline, CDR1 is SGHAT and CDR2 is FQNNGV. The CDR3 runs 15 residues. V gave up 3 bases and J gave up 2 bases, with 14 bases separating them. The source material was naive CD4+ T cells sorted from blood. The subset denotes: CD45RA+ positively selected. The origin of this receptor is a man aged 25 to 40 in good health. The gene calls are TRBV11-2 and TRBJ2-7; no reliable D call. The CDR3 here is CASSFGQVYTYEQYF. CDR3 DNA: TGTGCCAGCAGCTTTGGGCAGGTCTACACCTACGAGCAGTACTTC.